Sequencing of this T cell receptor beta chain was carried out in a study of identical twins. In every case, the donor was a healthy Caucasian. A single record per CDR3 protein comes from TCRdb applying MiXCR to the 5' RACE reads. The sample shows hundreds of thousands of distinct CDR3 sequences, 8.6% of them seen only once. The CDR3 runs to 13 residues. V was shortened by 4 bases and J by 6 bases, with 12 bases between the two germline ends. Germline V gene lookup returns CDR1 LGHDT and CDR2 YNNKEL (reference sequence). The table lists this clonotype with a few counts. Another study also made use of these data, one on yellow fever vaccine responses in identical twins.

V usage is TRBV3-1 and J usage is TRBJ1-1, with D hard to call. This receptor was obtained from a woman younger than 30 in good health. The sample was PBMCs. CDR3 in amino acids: CASSLRRWAEAFF. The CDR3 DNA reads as TGTGCCAGCAGCCTACGGAGATGGGCTGAAGCTTTCTTT.